This paragraph reports one T cell receptor beta chain. Its specificity is not known. This record comes from a study of T cell repertoires and HLA-DP antigens. Clones were read by immunoSEQ multiplex PCR, and TCRdb kept only the in-frame ones, dropping some. The table records approximately 90,000 clones, more than 75% of them present only once. V gave up 0 bases and J gave up 2 bases, with 5 bases separating them. Looked up from germline, CDR1 is SGHDT and CDR2 is YYEEEE. The CDR3 is made up of 13 amino acids. The chain is built from TRBV5-6 and TRBJ2-5, with a tentative D call TRBD1 (5 bases). This clonotype originated in a man aged 50-59 years in good health and CMV-seronegative. The sequencing sample was made of CD4+ T cells from PBMCs. This CDR3 is CASSLGQQETQYF. The CDR3 DNA reads as TGTGCCAGCAGCTTGGGACAGCAAGAGACCCAGTACTTC.